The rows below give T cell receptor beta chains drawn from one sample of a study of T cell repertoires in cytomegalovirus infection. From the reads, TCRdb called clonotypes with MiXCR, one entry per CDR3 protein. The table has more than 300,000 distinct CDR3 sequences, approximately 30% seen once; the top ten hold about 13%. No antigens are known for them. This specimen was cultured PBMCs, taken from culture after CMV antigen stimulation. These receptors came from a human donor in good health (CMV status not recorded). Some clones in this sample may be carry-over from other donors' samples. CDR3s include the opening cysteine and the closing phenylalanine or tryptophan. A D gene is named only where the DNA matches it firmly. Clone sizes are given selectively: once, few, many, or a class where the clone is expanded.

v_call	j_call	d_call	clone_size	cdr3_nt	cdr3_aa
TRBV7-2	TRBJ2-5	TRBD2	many	TGTGCCAGCAGCCAACGACTAGCGGCCCAAGAGACCCAGTACTTC	CASSQRLAAQETQYF
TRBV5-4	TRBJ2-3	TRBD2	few	TGTGCCAGCAGCCCCGCGGGGGGATTTAGCACAGATACGCAGTATTTT	CASSPAGGFSTDTQYF
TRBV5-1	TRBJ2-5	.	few	TGCGCCAGCAGCCGGACAGTGACGTTCCAAGAGACCCAGTACTTC	CASSRTVTFQETQYF
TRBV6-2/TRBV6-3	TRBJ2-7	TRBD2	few	TGTGCCAGCAGGCCCGGGACTATCCACGAGCAGTACTTC	CASRPGTIHEQYF
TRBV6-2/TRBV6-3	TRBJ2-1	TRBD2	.	TGTGCCAGCAGTCCAGGAGGCGGACTAGCGGGGAATGAGCAGTTCTTC	CASSPGGGLAGNEQFF
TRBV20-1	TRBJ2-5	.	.	TGCAGTGCTATTGCGGGGCGGGAGACCCAGTACTTC	CSAIAGRETQYF
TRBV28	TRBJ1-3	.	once	TGTGCCAGCAGCTTCAGGGTCAGGGCTGGAAACACCATATATTTT	CASSFRVRAGNTIYF
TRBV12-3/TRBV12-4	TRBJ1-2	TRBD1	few	TGTGCCAGCAGCCTTCTGACAGGGGGCGTGGAGGGCTACACCTTC	CASSLLTGGVEGYTF
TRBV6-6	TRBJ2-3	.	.	TGTGCCAGCAGTTGGCAGAGAACTAGCACAGATACGCAGTATTTT	CASSWQRTSTDTQYF
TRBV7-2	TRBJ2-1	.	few	TGTGCCAGCAGCGCCCGACATCTGGGATATGAGCAGTTCTTC	CASSARHLGYEQFF
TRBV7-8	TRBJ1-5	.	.	TGTGCCAGCAGCTTAGTGGGCAGGGGTAGCAATCAGCCCCAGCATTTT	CASSLVGRGSNQPQHF
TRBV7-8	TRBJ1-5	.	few	TGTGCCAGCAGCTTAGGTGACGGGCTCTATCAGCCCCAGCATTTT	CASSLGDGLYQPQHF
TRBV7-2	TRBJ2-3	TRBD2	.	TGTGCCAGCAGCTTAGCGGGACTAGCGGGAGGAGATACGCAGTATTTT	CASSLAGLAGGDTQYF
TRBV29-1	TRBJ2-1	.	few	TGCAGCGTTGGACAGGACTACAATGAGCAGTTCTTC	CSVGQDYNEQFF
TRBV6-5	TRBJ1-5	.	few	TGTGCCAGCAGTTACTCTGTCACCGACAATCAGCCCCAGCATTTT	CASSYSVTDNQPQHF
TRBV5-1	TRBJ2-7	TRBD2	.	TGCGCCAGCAGCTTGGGGCTAGCGGGAGTATCCCGGTACTACGAGCAGTACTTC	CASSLGLAGVSRYYEQYF
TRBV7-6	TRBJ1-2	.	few	TGTGCCAGCAGCCCCGACCCGGGGTATGGCTACACCTTC	CASSPDPGYGYTF
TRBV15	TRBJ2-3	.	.	TGTGCCACCAGCAGAAACACGGTCCCGGGTAGTACCGATACGCAGTATTTT	CATSRNTVPGSTDTQYF
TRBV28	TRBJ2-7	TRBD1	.	TGTGCCAGCAGGGGGGAGGACAGGGTGGACGAGCAGTACTTC	CASRGEDRVDEQYF
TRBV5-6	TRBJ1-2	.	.	TGTGCCAGCAGCCAAGATGATGGCTACACCTTC	CASSQDDGYTF
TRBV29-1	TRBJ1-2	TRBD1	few	TGCAGCACCTCGACAGGGAGTAACTATGGCTACACCTTC	CSTSTGSNYGYTF
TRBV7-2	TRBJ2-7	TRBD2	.	TGTGCCAGCAGCTACCCCCCAGCGGGATATACAGCCTACGAGCAGTACTTC	CASSYPPAGYTAYEQYF
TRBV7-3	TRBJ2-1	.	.	TGTGCCAGCAGCGTGGAAGCGGCCTACAATGAGCAGTTCTTC	CASSVEAAYNEQFF
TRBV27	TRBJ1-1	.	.	TGTGCCAGCAGCGTGACTCCCCTAATCACTGAAGCTTTCTTT	CASSVTPLITEAFF
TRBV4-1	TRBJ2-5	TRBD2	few	TGCGCCAGCAGCCACACCAGCGGGACCCAAGAGACCCAGTACTTC	CASSHTSGTQETQYF
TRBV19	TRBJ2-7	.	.	TGTGCCAGTAGTATACCGGGGGGCCGCGAGCAGTACTTC	CASSIPGGREQYF
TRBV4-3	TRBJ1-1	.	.	TGCGCCAGCAGCCAAGATGCGACCATCCTAGGCACTGAAGCTTTCTTT	CASSQDATILGTEAFF
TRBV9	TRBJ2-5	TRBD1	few	TGTGCCAGCAGCGCCAGGGACAGGGGGGGACAAGAGACCCAGTACTTC	CASSARDRGGQETQYF
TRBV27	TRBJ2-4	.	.	TGTGCCAGCAGTGGAAGAAACATTCAGTACTTC	CASSGRNIQYF
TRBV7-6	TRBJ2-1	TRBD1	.	TGTGCCAGCAGCTTCTCCCTTAGAGGGACAGGCCACAATGAGCAGTTCTTC	CASSFSLRGTGHNEQFF
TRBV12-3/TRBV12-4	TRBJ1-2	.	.	TGTGCCAGCAGCTCCTCGGCCCAGGGCCGCTATGGCTACACCTTC	CASSSSAQGRYGYTF
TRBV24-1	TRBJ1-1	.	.	TGTGCCACCCGGGGGGTTAAAGGCACTGAAGCTTTCTTT	CATRGVKGTEAFF
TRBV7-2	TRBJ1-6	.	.	TGTGCCAGCAGCTCTCTAGGGGTCATGGATTCACCCCTCCACTTT	CASSSLGVMDSPLHF
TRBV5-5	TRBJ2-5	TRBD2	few	TGTGCCAGCAGCGAGGGACTAGCGGGAGGGATGGAGACCCAGTACTTC	CASSEGLAGGMETQYF
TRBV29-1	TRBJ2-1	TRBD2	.	TGCAGCGTTGGGGGCGGGAGTTATGAGCAGTTCTTC	CSVGGGSYEQFF
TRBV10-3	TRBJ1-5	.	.	TGTGCCATCAGTGTCGACAGCAATCAGCCCCAGCATTTT	CAISVDSNQPQHF
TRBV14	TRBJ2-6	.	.	TGTGCCAGCACCCGACAGAGCTCTGGGGCCAACGTCCTGACTTTC	CASTRQSSGANVLTF
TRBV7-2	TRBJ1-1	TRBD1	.	TGTGCCAGCAGCCCGAGACAGGGCCGGGGTGAAGCTTTCTTT	CASSPRQGRGEAFF
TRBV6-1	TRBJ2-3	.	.	TGTGCCAGCAGTGGGAGGATTCTAACGGCATATACGCAGTATTTT	CASSGRILTAYTQYF
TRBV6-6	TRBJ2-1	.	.	TGTGCCAGCAGTGAGATATTGTACAATGAGCAGTTCTTC	CASSEILYNEQFF
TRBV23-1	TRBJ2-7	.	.	TGCGCCAGCAGTCGGGAGTTGACTGGAGAGCAGTACTTC	CASSRELTGEQYF
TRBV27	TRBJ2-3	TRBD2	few	TGTGCCAGCAGTTCCAGACTAGCGGCCACTAGCACAGATACGCAGTATTTT	CASSSRLAATSTDTQYF
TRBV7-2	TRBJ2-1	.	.	TGTGCCAGCAACTCCCGGCGTGAGGGGAACAATGAGCAGTTCTTC	CASNSRREGNNEQFF
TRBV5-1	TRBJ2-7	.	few	TGCGCCAGCAGCTTGGAGGCGAATTACGAGCAGTACTTC	CASSLEANYEQYF
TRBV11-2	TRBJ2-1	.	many	TGTGCCAGCAGCTTAAGCGGAACCTACAATGAGCAGTTCTTC	CASSLSGTYNEQFF